A selection of T cell receptor beta chains follows, all from one sample in a study of T-cell reconstitution after alpha-beta-depleted transplantation in children. TCRdb called the PCR reads again in MiXCR, with one record for every CDR3 protein. This table holds 250,000 to 300,000 distinct CDR3 sequences, approximately 9.6% found once. The source material was PBMCs from the stem cell graft donor, sampled from the stem cell graft. These receptors originate from a human donor who donated a stem cell graft to a child with SCID. Both conserved end residues are part of each CDR3. D genes are given only for firm matches. A row's size may be missing; if present it is once, few, many or a size class.

TRBD1 | few | TRBJ1-2 | TRBV19 | TGTGCCAGTAGCCTAACGGGACAGTTATATGGCTACACCTTC | CASSLTGQLYGYTF
. | many | TRBJ2-2 | TRBV12-3/TRBV12-4 | TGTGCCAGCAGTTTTGAAACCGGGGAGCTGTTTTTT | CASSFETGELFF
TRBD1 | many | TRBJ2-7 | TRBV28 | TGTGCCAGCAGTACCCCGAAGGGGGCTTCGGGAGAGCAGTACTTC | CASSTPKGASGEQYF
. | many | TRBJ2-2 | TRBV3-1 | TGTGCCAGCAGCTCCGGGGCCGGGGAGCTGTTTTTT | CASSSGAGELFF
. | few | TRBJ2-3 | TRBV7-6 | TGTGCCAGCAGCTTAGAAGTGGGCGGGTCTACAGATACGCAGTATTTT | CASSLEVGGSTDTQYF
. | many | TRBJ2-7 | TRBV12-3/TRBV12-4 | TGTGCCAGCAGTACGGCCTACGAGCAGTACTTC | CASSTAYEQYF
TRBD2 | . | TRBJ2-3 | TRBV11-2 | TGTGCCAGCAGCTTAGATGGGGGGGGCACAGATACGCAGTATTTT | CASSLDGGGTDTQYF
. | few | TRBJ2-7 | TRBV4-2 | TGTGCCAGCAGCCAAGAGTTACGGGGAGGATCCTACGAGCAGTACTTC | CASSQELRGGSYEQYF
TRBD1 | many | TRBJ2-1 | TRBV20-1 | TGCAGTGCTAGAGACCCGGGACAGGGGGTACATGAGCAGTTCTTC | CSARDPGQGVHEQFF
. | . | TRBJ2-5 | TRBV7-3 | TGTGCCAGCAGCTTAATGTTGCTAGGAAAGACCCAGTACTTC | CASSLMLLGKTQYF
TRBD1 | few | TRBJ2-5 | TRBV12-3/TRBV12-4 | TGTGCCAGCAGCCAGACAGGGCGGCAAGAGACCCAGTACTTC | CASSQTGRQETQYF
TRBD2 | few | TRBJ2-3 | TRBV9 | TGTGCCAGCAGCGTAGAAGGCGGGGGGGCAACAGATACGCAGTATTTT | CASSVEGGGATDTQYF
. | few | TRBJ2-3 | TRBV12-3/TRBV12-4 | TGTGCCAGCAGTTTTGTCCGGGGGTACACAGATACGCAGTATTTT | CASSFVRGYTDTQYF
TRBD2 | many | TRBJ2-1 | TRBV5-1 | TGCGCCAGCAGCCAGGGACTAGCGGTCTACAATGAGCAGTTCTTC | CASSQGLAVYNEQFF
. | few | TRBJ1-1 | TRBV25-1 | TGTGCCAGCAGTAGGCTTCCTACTGAAGCTTTCTTT | CASSRLPTEAFF
. | . | TRBJ2-7 | TRBV12-3/TRBV12-4 | TGTGCCAGCAGTTCCCCGCCGACGGGTACCTACGAGCAGTACTTC | CASSSPPTGTYEQYF
. | few | TRBJ2-1 | TRBV5-1 | TGCGCCAGCAGCTTGGGGGGCAGGGGAGGACGTTACGATGAGCAGTTCTTC | CASSLGGRGGRYDEQFF
TRBD2 | . | TRBJ2-3 | TRBV5-1 | TGCGCCAGCAGCTTCGGACTAGCGGGGGTGGGCACAGATACGCAGTATTTT | CASSFGLAGVGTDTQYF
. | . | TRBJ2-1 | TRBV3-1 | TGTGCCAGCAGCCCGGGCACCCGCTCCTACAATGAGCAGTTCTTC | CASSPGTRSYNEQFF
. | many | TRBJ2-7 | TRBV6-2/TRBV6-3 | TGTGCCAGCAGTTACAGGTTGGCAGGACGTACCTACGAGCAGTACTTC | CASSYRLAGRTYEQYF
. | . | TRBJ2-1 | TRBV7-3 | TGTGCCAGCAGCTTACAATTTGGTGAGCAGTTCTTC | CASSLQFGEQFF
TRBD2 | few | TRBJ2-1 | TRBV6-5 | TGTGCCAGCAGTTACGCAGCCGGACTAGCGGGGCATGAGCAGTTCTTC | CASSYAAGLAGHEQFF
. | . | TRBJ1-2 | TRBV2 | TGTGCCAGCAGCATCACAGGGAGCCGTGGCTACACCTTC | CASSITGSRGYTF
. | . | TRBJ1-4 | TRBV2 | TGTGCCAGGGCAGGGGACGATGAAAAACTGTTTTTT | CARAGDDEKLFF
TRBD2 | . | TRBJ2-2 | TRBV10-3 | TGTGCCATCAGTGTAGGGACTAGCGGTGACACCGGGGAGCTGTTTTTT | CAISVGTSGDTGELFF
. | few | TRBJ2-2 | TRBV5-1 | TGCGCCAGCAGCTTGGACAGGAGTAACACCGGGGAGCTGTTTTTT | CASSLDRSNTGELFF
. | . | TRBJ2-5 | TRBV6-1 | TGTGCCAGCAGTGGGAGGGTACCCCAAGAGACCCAGTACTTC | CASSGRVPQETQYF